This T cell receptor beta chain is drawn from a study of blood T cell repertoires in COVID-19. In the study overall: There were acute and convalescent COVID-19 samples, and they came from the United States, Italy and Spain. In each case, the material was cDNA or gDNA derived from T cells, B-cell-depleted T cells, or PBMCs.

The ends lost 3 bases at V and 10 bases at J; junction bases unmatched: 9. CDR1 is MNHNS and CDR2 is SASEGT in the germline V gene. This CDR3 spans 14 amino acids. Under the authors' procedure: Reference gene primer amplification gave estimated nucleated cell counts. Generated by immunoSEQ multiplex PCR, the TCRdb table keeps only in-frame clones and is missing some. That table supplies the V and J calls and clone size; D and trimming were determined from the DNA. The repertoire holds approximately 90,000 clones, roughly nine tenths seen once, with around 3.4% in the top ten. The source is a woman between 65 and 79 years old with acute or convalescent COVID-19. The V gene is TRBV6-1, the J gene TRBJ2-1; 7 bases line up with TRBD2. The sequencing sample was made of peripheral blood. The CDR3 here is CASSEYRGRGEQFF. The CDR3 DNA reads TGTGCCAGCAGTGAGTACCGAGGGCGGGGGGAGCAGTTCTTC.